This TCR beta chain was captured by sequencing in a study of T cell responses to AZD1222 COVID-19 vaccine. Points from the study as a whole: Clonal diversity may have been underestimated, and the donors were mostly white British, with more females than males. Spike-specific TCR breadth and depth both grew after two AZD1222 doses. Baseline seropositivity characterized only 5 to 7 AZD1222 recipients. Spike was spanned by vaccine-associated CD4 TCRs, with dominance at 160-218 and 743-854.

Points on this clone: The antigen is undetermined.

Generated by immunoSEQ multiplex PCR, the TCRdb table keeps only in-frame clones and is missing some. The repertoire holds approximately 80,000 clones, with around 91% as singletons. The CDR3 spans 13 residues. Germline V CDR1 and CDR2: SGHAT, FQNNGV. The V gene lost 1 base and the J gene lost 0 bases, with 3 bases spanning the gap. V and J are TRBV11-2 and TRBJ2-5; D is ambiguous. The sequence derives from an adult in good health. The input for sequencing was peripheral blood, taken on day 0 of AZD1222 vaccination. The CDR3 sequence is CASSLAYQETQYF. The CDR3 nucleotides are TGTGCCAGCAGCTTAGCATACCAAGAGACCCAGTACTTC.